These 24 T cell receptor beta chains originate from one sample sequenced in a study of T-cell memory formation after mild COVID-19. TCRdb processed the 5' RACE reads anew with MiXCR; each CDR3 protein has one entry. In the table there are around 340,000 distinct CDR3 sequences, about an eighth of which are singletons. Material for sequencing was PBMCs or a T cell subset sorted from them (not recorded which). Receptors originate from a man between 18 and 35 years old who had mild COVID-19 (a few samples of this study predate the infection). Cell type and time point are not known.

This clonotype was seen only a few times. This sequence joins TRBV14 and TRBJ2-3; TRBD2 matches at 9 bases. Germline V gene lookup returns CDR1 SGHDN and CDR2 FVKESK. This CDR3 spans 14 amino acids. The V and J ends lost 1 base and 8 bases, in that order; junction bases with no gene match: 4. The chain's CDR3 is CASSQAGTSFTQYF. The CDR3 DNA sequence: TGTGCCAGCAGCCAAGCGGGGACTAGCTTTACGCAGTATTTT. Filled out from reference TRBV14 and TRBJ2-3, the complete variable domain reads EAGVTQFPSHSVIEKGQTVTLRCDPISGHDNLYWYRRVMGKEIKFLLHFVKESKQDESGMPNNRFLAERTGGTYSTLKVQPAELEDSGVYFCASSQAGTSFTQYFGPGTRLTVL.

This clonotype showed up just a few times. The DNA of the CDR3 is TGCGCCAGCAGCCAACAGGGGCAAGGGGCCAACGTCCTGACTTTC. Its translation is CASSQQGQGANVLTF. This sequence joins TRBV4-3 and TRBJ2-6, with D possibly being TRBD1 (6 bases). Germline CDR1 and CDR2: LGHNA and YSLEER. With 2 bases removed from V and 4 bases from J, the gap between germline ends came to 9 bases. CDR3 length: 15 residues.

The chain uses TRBV19 and TRBJ1-1, with D possibly matching TRBD1 (5 bases). Germline V lookup: CDR1 LNHDA, CDR2 SQIVND (reference sequence). V lost 10 bases and J 5 bases, leaving 11 bases between the germline ends. This CDR3 has 11 amino acids. The CDR3 DNA reads TGTGCCACTAAGCGGGGGACTGAAGCTTTCTTT. Translation gives CATKRGTEAFF.

The sample holds a few counts of this clonotype. The gene calls are TRBV2 and TRBJ2-2; unclear D gene. Germline values: CDR1 SNHLY, CDR2 FYNNEI. V lost 6 bases to trimming and J lost 0 bases, with 11 bases between them. The CDR3 has 15 amino acids. The CDR3 DNA follows: TGTGCCAGCAGCCTCGAGGTCTCGAACACCGGGGAGCTGTTTTTT. Its translation is CASSLEVSNTGELFF. Complete variable domain (other parts from reference TRBV2 and TRBJ2-2): EPEVTQTPSHQVTQMGQEVILRCVPISNHLYFYWYRQILGQKVEFLVSFYNNEISEKSEIFDDQFSVERPDGSNFTLKIRSTKLEDSAMYFCASSLEVSNTGELFFGEGSRLTVL.

The V call is TRBV18, the J call TRBJ1-1; weak D call: TRBD1 (5 bases). Germline-derived CDR1 and CDR2 are KGHSH and LQKENI. The CDR3 extends over 16 amino acids. Between the trimmed V and J ends, which lost 1 base and 0 bases, there was a span of 12 bases. The CDR3 here is CASSPQGPVMNTEAFF. CDR3 nucleotide sequence: TGTGCCAGCTCACCACAGGGGCCAGTTATGAACACTGAAGCTTTCTTT.

This clonotype was counted many times. The chain's CDR3 is CASSSNRGEQPQHF. CDR3 coding DNA: TGTGCCAGCAGCTCAAACAGAGGGGAGCAGCCCCAGCATTTT. The V gene is TRBV7-2, the J gene TRBJ1-5; TRBD1 is a possible D gene (5 bases). This CDR3 comprises 14 residues. V lost 4 bases and J 7 bases, leaving 14 bases between the germline ends. The germline V gene encodes CDR1 SGHTA and CDR2 FQGNSA.

This clonotype was observed a handful of times. This rearrangement joins TRBV5-1 to TRBJ1-3; D call uncertain. V lost 1 base, J lost 0 bases, and 11 bases lay in between. The CDR3 loop spans 16 amino acids. Germline V gene data show CDR1 as SGHRS and CDR2 as YFSETQ. The CDR3 DNA sequence: TGCGCCAGCAGCTTGTCCTCCTCTCTCTCTGGAAACACCATATATTTT. Encoded protein: CASSLSSSLSGNTIYF.

Many counts were recorded for this clonotype. J is TRBJ2-5 and V is TRBV5-5; 11 bases map to TRBD2. The V segment lost 4 bases and the J segment 4 bases; nucleotides outside the gene matches: 6. The CDR3 loop spans 15 amino acids. Germline CDR1 and CDR2: SGHKS and YYEKEE (reference sequence). CDR3 nucleotide sequence: TGTGCCAGCAGCCAGGGACTAGCGGTAGGAGAGACCCAGTACTTC. It is translated as CASSQGLAVGETQYF. The full variable domain, its missing parts supplied by reference TRBV5-5 and TRBJ2-5, is DAGVTQSPTHLIKTRGQQVTLRCSPISGHKSVSWYQQVLGQGPQFIFQYYEKEERGRGNFPDRFSARQFPNYSSELNVNALLLGDSALYLCASSQGLAVGETQYFGPGTRLLVL.

This clonotype was observed a few times. The chain carries TRBV4-1 and TRBJ1-1; no reliable D call. Trimming shortened V by 0 bases and J by 4 bases, and 12 bases separated the two germline ends. The CDR3 totals 15 residues. Germline-derived CDR1 and CDR2 are MGHRA and YSYEKL. Written as DNA, the CDR3 is TGCGCCAGCAGCCAAGATCCGGCGGACGGCACTGAAGCTTTCTTT. Translated: CASSQDPADGTEAFF.

The CDR3 is CASSITGGAYGYTF. CDR3 in DNA: TGTGCCAGTAGTATAACAGGGGGAGCCTATGGCTACACCTTC. The rearrangement links TRBV19 to TRBJ1-2; 8 bases map to TRBD1. CDR3 length: 14 residues. CDR1 is LNHDA, CDR2 SQIVND, per germline (reference sequence). J lost 4 bases, V lost 2 bases, and 3 bases had no gene match.

This clonotype was observed a handful of times. The chain carries TRBV28 and TRBJ1-2, with 11 bases aligning to TRBD1. Germline V gene data show CDR1 as MDHEN and CDR2 as SYDVKM. Germline trimming cut 5 bases from V and 5 bases from J; bases unmatched to any gene: 10. The CDR3 totals 16 residues. In DNA form, the CDR3 reads TGTGCCAGCAGTCCGGGACAGGGGGACCTGGTTTATGGCTACACCTTC. Protein product: CASSPGQGDLVYGYTF.

This clonotype was picked up a small number of times. The chain carries TRBV18 and TRBJ1-1; D call uncertain. Germline V gives CDR1 KGHSH, CDR2 LQKENI. The CDR3 contains 12 residues. The V gene lost 3 bases and the J gene lost 10 bases, with 12 bases spanning the gap. CDR3 amino acids: CASSPEPRGAFF. In nucleotides, the CDR3 is TGTGCCAGCTCACCCGAACCCCGGGGAGCTTTCTTT.

This clonotype appeared a few times. The V call is TRBV18, the J call TRBJ1-4; TRBD1 aligns across 9 bases. Germline CDR1 reads KGHSH; CDR2 reads LQKENI. CDR3 length equals 15 residues. V shed 6 bases and J 8 bases; nucleotides not matched to a gene: 10. DNA for the CDR3: TGTGCCAGCTCTAATTCCGGGACAGGGAACGAAAAACTGTTTTTT. Amino acid sequence: CASSNSGTGNEKLFF.

This clonotype was picked up a small number of times. The CDR3 bases are TGTGCCAGCAGCTTCCCGCAGGGGGCGGTTGGCGAGCAGTTCTTC. This codes for CASSFPQGAVGEQFF. The chain links TRBV11-2 to TRBJ2-1, with 8 nucleotides matching TRBD1. The germline V gene has CDR1 SGHAT and CDR2 FQNNGV. This CDR3 is 15 amino acids long. With V trimmed by 3 bases and J by 10 bases, 11 bases remained unmatched.

This clonotype turned up a few times. The V gene is TRBV12-3 or TRBV12-4, the J gene TRBJ2-1; D unclear. The CDR3 is made up of 13 amino acids. Trimming stripped 6 bases from V and 8 bases from J, with 14 bases between. The CDR3 loop reads CASRPNLSHEQFF. The CDR3 DNA reads as TGTGCCAGCAGGCCTAACCTCAGTCATGAGCAGTTCTTC.

The sample holds a few counts of this clonotype. The chain carries TRBV12-3 or TRBV12-4 and TRBJ2-3; 11 bases align to TRBD2. This CDR3 is built from 18 residues. The junction had 13 bases not matched to a gene; V was cut back by 6 bases and J by 2 bases. The DNA of the CDR3 is TGTGCCAGCAGCCTGGCCGGGACTAGCGGAACCTTCACAGATACGCAGTATTTT. It encodes CASSLAGTSGTFTDTQYF.

Written as DNA, the CDR3 is TGTGCCAGCAGTTTCTCCACATGGCACACTGAAGCTTTCTTT. Translating gives CASSFSTWHTEAFF. The J gene is TRBJ1-1, the V gene TRBV27; D unresolved. V was trimmed by 3 bases and J by 3 bases, leaving 11 bases between them. The CDR3 is made up of 14 amino acids. The germline CDR1 and CDR2 sequences are MNHEY and SMNVEV (reference sequence).

This clonotype has a handful of counts. This chain uses TRBV12-3 or TRBV12-4 with TRBJ2-4; 9 bases map to TRBD2. Germline trimming cut 9 bases from V and 7 bases from J; bases unmatched to any gene: 7. There are 13 residues in the CDR3. The CDR3 DNA is TGTGCCAGTTGCGGGGGGGCCGGGAACATTCAGTACTTC. Translated, it gives CASCGGAGNIQYF.

Many counts were recorded for this clonotype. The gene calls are TRBV12-3 or TRBV12-4 and TRBJ2-7; 7 nucleotides align to TRBD1. The CDR3 length is 14 residues. J lost 2 bases, V lost 2 bases, and 3 bases had no gene match. The chain's CDR3 is CASSLWDSPYEQYF. Written as DNA, the CDR3 is TGTGCCAGCAGTTTATGGGACAGTCCCTACGAGCAGTACTTC.

This chain links TRBV4-2 with TRBJ2-5, with no clear D. V lost 1 base and J lost 5, with 14 bases in between. The CDR3 sequence is 15 residues long. Germline CDR1 reads LGHNA; CDR2 reads YNFKEQ. The CDR3 DNA is TGTGCCAGCAGCCAAGGTGGTTCAGCTAGGGAGACCCAGTACTTC. Residues: CASSQGGSARETQYF.

This chain links TRBV5-5 with TRBJ2-4; D is perhaps TRBD1 or TRBD2 (7 bases each). This CDR3 has 14 amino acids. Germline V lookup: CDR1 SGHKS, CDR2 YYEKEE (reference sequence). V lost 3 bases and J 8 bases, leaving 15 bases between the germline ends. DNA of the CDR3: TGTGCCAGCAGCTCGGATCAGGGGGGGTACATTCAGTACTTC. Encoded protein: CASSSDQGGYIQYF.

The rearrangement links TRBV24-1 to TRBJ2-1, with 10 bases fitting TRBD2. This CDR3 is 17 amino acids long. CDR1 is KGHDR, CDR2 SFDVKD, per germline. Germline trimming cut 1 base from V and 8 bases from J; bases unmatched to any gene: 10. DNA for the CDR3: TGTGCCACCAGTGATTTTAGCGGGGGGCCGTGGAGGTATGAGCAGTTCTTC. Its translation is CATSDFSGGPWRYEQFF.

The rearrangement joins TRBV4-1 to TRBJ1-2, with 9 bases matching TRBD1. The J segment lost 5 bases and the V segment lost 4 bases, leaving 5 bases of the junction unmatched. This CDR3 spans 14 amino acids. The germline V gene has CDR1 MGHRA and CDR2 YSYEKL. The CDR3 DNA is TGCGCCAGCAGCCTCTGGGACAGGGATTATGGCTACACCTTC. Translated: CASSLWDRDYGYTF.

This clonotype has a handful of counts. The rearrangement joins TRBV6-2 or TRBV6-3 to TRBJ1-1; D unclear. V lost 7 bases and J 1 base, leaving 10 bases between the germline ends. This CDR3 contains 13 residues. Germline loops: CDR1 MNHEY, CDR2 SVGEGT. The chain's CDR3 is CASTRWGNTEAFF. CDR3 bases: TGTGCCAGCACCCGTTGGGGGAACACTGAAGCTTTCTTT.